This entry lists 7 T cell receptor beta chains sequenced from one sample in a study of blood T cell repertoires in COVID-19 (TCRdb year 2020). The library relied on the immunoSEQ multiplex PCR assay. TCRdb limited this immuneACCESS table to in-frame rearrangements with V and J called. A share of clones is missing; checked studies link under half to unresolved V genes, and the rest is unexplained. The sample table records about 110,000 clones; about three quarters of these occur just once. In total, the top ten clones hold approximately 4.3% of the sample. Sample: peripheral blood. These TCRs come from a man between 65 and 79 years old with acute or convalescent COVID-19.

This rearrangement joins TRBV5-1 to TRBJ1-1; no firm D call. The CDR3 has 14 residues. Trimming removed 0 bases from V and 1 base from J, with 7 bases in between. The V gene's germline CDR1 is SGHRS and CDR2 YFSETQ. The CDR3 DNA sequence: TGCGCCAGCAGCTTGGATGGCGGGAACACTGAAGCTTTCTTT. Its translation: CASSLDGGNTEAFF.

The CDR3 is CASSFTGGGHYGYTF. CDR3 DNA sequence: TGTGCCAGCAGCTTCACAGGGGGCGGTCACTATGGCTACACCTTC. The chain combines TRBV7-9 with TRBJ1-2; 9 nucleotides agree with TRBD1. The germline V gene encodes CDR1 SEHNR and CDR2 FQNEAQ (reference sequence). CDR3 length: 15 residues. V trimming: 3 bases; J trimming: 3 bases; junction bases outside the gene matches: 5.

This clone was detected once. In DNA form, the CDR3 reads TGTGCCAGCAGTTACTCACTAGCGCGGGAGACCCAGTACTTC. Its translation: CASSYSLARETQYF. The chain couples TRBV6-5 to TRBJ2-5; TRBD2 matches 7 bases. V gave up 0 bases and J gave up 5 bases; unmatched junction bases: 3. Germline lookup yields CDR1 MNHEY and CDR2 SVGAGI. This CDR3 spans 14 amino acids.

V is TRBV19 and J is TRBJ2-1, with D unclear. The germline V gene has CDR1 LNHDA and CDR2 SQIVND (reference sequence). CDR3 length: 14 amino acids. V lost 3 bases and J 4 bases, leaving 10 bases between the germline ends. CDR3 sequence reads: CASSMGAVYNEQFF. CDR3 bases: TGTGCCAGTAGTATGGGCGCCGTATACAATGAGCAGTTCTTC.

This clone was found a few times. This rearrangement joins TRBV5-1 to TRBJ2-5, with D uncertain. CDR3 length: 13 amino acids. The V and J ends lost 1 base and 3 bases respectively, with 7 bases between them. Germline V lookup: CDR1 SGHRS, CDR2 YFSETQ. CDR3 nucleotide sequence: TGCGCCAGCAGCTTGCAAACAGAAGAGACCCAGTACTTC. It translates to CASSLQTEETQYF.

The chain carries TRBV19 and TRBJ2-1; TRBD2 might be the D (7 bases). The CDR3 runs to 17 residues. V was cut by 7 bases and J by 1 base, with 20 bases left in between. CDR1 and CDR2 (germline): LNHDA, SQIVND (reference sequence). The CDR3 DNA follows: TGTGCCAGTACTCAAGGACGGGGGGCCGCATCCTACAATGAGCAGTTCTTC. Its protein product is CASTQGRGAASYNEQFF.

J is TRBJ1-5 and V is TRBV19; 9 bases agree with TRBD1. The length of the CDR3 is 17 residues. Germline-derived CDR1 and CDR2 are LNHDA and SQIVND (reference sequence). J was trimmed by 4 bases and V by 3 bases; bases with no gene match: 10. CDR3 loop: CASSIPAYRGRNQPQHF. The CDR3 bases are TGTGCCAGTAGTATCCCCGCTTACAGGGGGCGGAATCAGCCCCAGCATTTT.